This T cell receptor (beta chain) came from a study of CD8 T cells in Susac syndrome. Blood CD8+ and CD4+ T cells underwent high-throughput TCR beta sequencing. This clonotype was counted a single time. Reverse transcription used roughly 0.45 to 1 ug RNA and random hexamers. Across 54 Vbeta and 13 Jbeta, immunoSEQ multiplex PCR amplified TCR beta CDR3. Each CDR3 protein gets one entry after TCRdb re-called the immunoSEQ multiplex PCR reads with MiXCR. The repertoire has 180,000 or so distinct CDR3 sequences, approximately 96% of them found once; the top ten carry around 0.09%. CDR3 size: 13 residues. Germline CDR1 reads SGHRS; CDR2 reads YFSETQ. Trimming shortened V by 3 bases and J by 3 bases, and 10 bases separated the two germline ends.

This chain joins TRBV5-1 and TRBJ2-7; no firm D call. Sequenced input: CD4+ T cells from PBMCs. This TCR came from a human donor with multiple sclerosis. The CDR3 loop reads CASSSAVSYEQYF. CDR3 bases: TGCGCCAGCAGCTCGGCAGTCAGCTACGAGCAGTACTTC.